Here is one TCR beta chain with its context. Profiled with immunoSEQ multiplex PCR; TCRdb holds only in-frame clones, not every one. The sample has around 37,000 clones, over 80% seen once. V shed 5 bases and J 5 bases; nucleotides not matched to a gene: 6. Germline CDR1 and CDR2: SGHVS and FQNEAQ. The CDR3 is made up of 15 amino acids. The data derive from a study of PD-1 blockade in mismatch repair-deficient tumors. The TCR-sequenced patients were a few responders to pembrolizumab. This sequence was found in an adult with mismatch repair-deficient cancer. The chain uses TRBV7-8 and TRBJ2-5, with TRBD2 matching over 12 bases. This material consisted of PBMCs, taken roughly 40 weeks after starting pembrolizumab. The CDR3 DNA is TGTGCCAGCAGCCTTCCGACTAGCGGGGGCGAGACCCAGTACTTC. This translates into CASSLPTSGGETQYF.